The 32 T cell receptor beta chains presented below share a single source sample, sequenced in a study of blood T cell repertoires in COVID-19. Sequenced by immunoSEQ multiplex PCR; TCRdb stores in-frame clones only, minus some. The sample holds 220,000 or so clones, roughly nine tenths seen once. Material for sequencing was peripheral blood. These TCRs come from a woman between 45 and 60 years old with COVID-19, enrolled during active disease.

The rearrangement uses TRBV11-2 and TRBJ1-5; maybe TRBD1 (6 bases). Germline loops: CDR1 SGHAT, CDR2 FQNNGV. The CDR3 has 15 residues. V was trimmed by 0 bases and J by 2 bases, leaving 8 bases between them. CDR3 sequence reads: CASSLEDSGNQPQHF. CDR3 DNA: TGTGCCAGCAGCTTAGAGGACAGTGGCAATCAGCCCCAGCATTTT.

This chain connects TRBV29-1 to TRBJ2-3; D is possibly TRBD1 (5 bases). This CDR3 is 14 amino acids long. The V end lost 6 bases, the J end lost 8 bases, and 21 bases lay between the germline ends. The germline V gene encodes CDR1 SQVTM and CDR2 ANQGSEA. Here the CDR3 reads CSVWAATLQVTQYF. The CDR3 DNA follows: TGCAGCGTGTGGGCTGCAACGTTACAGGTTACGCAGTATTTT.

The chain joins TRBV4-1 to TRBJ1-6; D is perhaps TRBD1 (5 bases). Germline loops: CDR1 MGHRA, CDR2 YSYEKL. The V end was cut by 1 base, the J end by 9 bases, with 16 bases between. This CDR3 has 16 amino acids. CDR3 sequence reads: CASSQVLGQGFSPLHF. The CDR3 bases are TGCGCCAGCAGCCAAGTGTTGGGGCAGGGATTTTCACCCCTCCACTTT.

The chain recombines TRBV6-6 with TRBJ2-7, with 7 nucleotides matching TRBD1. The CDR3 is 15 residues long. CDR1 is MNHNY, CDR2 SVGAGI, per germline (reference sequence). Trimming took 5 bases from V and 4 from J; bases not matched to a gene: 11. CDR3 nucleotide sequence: TGTGCCAGCAGTCGATCCCTGGACAGGACTTACGAGCAGTACGTC. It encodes CASSRSLDRTYEQYV.

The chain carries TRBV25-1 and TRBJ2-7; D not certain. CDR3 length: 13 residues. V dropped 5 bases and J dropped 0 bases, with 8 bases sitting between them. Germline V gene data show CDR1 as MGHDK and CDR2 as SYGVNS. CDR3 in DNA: TGTGCCAGCAGTCTACGGTACTCCTACGAGCAGTACTTC. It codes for CASSLRYSYEQYF.

The CDR3 loop is CASSLDRGSNQPQHF. The CDR3 bases are TGCGCCAGCAGCCTGGACAGGGGGAGCAATCAGCCCCAGCATTTT. The rearrangement uses TRBV5-1 and TRBJ1-5, with 10 positions matching TRBD1. V dropped 4 bases and J dropped 1; count of bases not matched to a gene: 2. The germline gives CDR1 SGHRS, CDR2 YFSETQ. CDR3 length equals 15 residues.

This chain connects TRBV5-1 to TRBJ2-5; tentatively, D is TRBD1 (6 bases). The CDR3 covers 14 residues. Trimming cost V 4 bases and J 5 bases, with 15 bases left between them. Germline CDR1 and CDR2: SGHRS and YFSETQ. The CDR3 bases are TGCGCCAGCAGCCTCGGACAGACCTGGGAGACCCAGTACTTC. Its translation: CASSLGQTWETQYF.

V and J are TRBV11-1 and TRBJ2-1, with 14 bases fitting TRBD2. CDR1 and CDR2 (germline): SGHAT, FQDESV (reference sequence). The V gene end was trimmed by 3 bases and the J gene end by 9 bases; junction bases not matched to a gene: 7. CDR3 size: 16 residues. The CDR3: CASSFPGTSGGSEQFF. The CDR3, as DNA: TGTGCCAGCAGCTTTCCCGGGACTAGCGGGGGAAGTGAGCAGTTCTTC.

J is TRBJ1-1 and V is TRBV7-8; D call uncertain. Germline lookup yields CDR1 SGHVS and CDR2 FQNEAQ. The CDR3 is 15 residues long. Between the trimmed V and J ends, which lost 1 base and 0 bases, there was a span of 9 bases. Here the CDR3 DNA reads TGTGCCAGCAGCTTAGGAGGGTATATGAACACTGAAGCTTTCTTT. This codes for CASSLGGYMNTEAFF. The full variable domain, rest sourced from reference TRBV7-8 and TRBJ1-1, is GAGVSQSPRYKVAKRGQDVALRCDPISGHVSLFWYQQALGQGPEFLTYFQNEAQLDKSGLPSDRFFAERPEGSVSTLKIQRTQQEDSAVYLCASSLGGYMNTEAFFGQGTRLTVV.

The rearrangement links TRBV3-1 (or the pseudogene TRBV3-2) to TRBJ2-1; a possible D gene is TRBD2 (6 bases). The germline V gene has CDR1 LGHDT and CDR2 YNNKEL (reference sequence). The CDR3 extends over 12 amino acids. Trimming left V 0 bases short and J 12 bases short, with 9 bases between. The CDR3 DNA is TGTGCCAGCAGCCAAGATAGGCGGGGGCAGTTCTTC. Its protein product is CASSQDRRGQFF.

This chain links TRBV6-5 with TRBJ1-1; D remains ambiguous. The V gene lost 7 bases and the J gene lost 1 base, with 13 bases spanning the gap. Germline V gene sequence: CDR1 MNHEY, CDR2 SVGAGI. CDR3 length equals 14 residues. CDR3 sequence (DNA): TGTGCCAGCAAAGAAACACCCGCGAACACTGAAGCTTTCTTT. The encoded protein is CASKETPANTEAFF.

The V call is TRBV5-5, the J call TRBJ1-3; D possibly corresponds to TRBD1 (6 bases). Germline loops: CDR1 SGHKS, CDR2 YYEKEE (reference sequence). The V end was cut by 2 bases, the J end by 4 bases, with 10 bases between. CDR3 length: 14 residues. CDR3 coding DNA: TGTGCCAGCAGCTTCCAGGGGCTAGGAAACACCATATATTTT. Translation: CASSFQGLGNTIYF. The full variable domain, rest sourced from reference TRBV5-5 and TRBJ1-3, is DAGVTQSPTHLIKTRGQQVTLRCSPISGHKSVSWYQQVLGQGPQFIFQYYEKEERGRGNFPDRFSARQFPNYSSELNVNALLLGDSALYLCASSFQGLGNTIYFGEGSWLTVV.

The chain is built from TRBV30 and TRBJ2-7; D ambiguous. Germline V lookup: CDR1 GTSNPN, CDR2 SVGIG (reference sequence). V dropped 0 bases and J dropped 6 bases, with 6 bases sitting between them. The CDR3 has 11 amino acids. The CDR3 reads CAWSVRSEQYF. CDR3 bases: TGTGCCTGGAGTGTACGGAGCGAGCAGTACTTC.

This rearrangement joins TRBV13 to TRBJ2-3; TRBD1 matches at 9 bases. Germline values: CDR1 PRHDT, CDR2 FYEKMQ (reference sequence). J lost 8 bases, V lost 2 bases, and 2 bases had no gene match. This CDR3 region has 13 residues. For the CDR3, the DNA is TGTGCCAGCAGCTTATGGGGACAGGGTACGCAGTATTTT. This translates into CASSLWGQGTQYF. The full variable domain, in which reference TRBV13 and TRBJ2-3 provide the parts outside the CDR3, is AAGVIQSPRHLIKEKRETATLKCYPIPRHDTVYWYQQGPGQDPQFLISFYEKMQSDKGSIPDRFSAQQFSDYHSELNMSSLELGDSALYFCASSLWGQGTQYFGPGTRLTVL.

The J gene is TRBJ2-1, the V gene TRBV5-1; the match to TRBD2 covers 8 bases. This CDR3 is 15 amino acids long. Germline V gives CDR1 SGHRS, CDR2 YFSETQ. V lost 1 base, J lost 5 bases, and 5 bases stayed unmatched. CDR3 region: CASSLNGGAHNEQFF. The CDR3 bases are TGCGCCAGCAGCTTGAACGGGGGGGCCCACAATGAGCAGTTCTTC.

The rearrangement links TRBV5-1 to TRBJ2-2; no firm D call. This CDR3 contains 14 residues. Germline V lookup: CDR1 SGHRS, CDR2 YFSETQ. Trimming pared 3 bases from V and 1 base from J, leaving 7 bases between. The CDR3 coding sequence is TGCGCCAGCAGCTCAGATCTGAACACCGGGGAGCTGTTTTTT. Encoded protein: CASSSDLNTGELFF.

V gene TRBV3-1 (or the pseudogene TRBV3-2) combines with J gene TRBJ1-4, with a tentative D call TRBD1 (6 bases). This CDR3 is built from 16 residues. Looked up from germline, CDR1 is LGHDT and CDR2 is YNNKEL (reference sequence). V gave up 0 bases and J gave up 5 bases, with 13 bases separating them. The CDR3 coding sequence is TGTGCCAGCAGCCAAGAGGGCCAGGGGCGGAATGAAAAACTGTTTTTT. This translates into CASSQEGQGRNEKLFF.

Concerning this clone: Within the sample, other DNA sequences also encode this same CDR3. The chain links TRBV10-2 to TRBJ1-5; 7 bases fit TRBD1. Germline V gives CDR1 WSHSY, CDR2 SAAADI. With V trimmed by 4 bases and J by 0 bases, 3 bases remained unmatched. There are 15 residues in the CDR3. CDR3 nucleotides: TGCGCCAGCAGTGTCACAGGGGATAGCAATCAGCCCCAGCATTTT. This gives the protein CASSVTGDSNQPQHF.

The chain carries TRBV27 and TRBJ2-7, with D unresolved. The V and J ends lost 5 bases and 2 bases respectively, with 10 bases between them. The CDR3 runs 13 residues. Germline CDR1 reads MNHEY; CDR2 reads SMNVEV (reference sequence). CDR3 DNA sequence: TGTGCCAGCAGTCCCCGATCGGCCTACGAGCAGTACTTC. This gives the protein CASSPRSAYEQYF.

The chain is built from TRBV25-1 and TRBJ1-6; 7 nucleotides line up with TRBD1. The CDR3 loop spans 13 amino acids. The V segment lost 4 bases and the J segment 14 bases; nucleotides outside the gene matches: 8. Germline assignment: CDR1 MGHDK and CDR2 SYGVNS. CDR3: CASSAQDRKALHF. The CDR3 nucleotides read TGTGCCAGCAGTGCCCAGGACAGGAAAGCCCTCCACTTT.

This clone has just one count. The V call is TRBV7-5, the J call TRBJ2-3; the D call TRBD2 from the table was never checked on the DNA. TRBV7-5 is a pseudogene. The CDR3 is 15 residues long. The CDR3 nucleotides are TGTGCCAGAAGCCGACGGCGGGCACTCACAGATACGCAGTATTTT. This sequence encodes CARSRRRALTDTQYF.

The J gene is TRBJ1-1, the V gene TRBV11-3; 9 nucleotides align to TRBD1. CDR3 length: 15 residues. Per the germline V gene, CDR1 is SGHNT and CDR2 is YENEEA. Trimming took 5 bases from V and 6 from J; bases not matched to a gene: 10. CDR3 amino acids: CASSPRGQGPAEAFF. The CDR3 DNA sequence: TGTGCCAGCAGCCCAAGGGGACAGGGACCCGCTGAAGCTTTCTTT. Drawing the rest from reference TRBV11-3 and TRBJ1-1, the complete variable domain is EAGVVQSPRYKIIEKKQPVAFWCNPISGHNTLYWYLQNLGQGPELLIRYENEEAVDDSQLPKDRFSAERLKGVDSTLKIQPAELGDSAVYLCASSPRGQGPAEAFFGQGTRLTVV.

The CDR3 sequence is CASSSGGAKGNTIYF. CDR3 nucleotides: TGTGCCAGCAGTTCAGGGGGCGCGAAGGGAAACACCATATATTTT. V is TRBV6-5 and J is TRBJ1-3; TRBD1 aligns across 8 bases. The trim removed 4 bases at V and 4 bases at J, leaving 6 bases unmatched. Germline V CDR1 and CDR2: MNHEY, SVGAGI. This CDR3 has 15 residues.

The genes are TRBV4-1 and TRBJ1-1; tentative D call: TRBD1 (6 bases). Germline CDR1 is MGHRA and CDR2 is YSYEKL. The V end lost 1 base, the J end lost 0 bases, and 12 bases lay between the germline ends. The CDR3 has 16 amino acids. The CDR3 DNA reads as TGCGCCAGCAGCCAAGGGACAGCAATAGTGAACACTGAAGCTTTCTTT. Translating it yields CASSQGTAIVNTEAFF.

The CDR3 protein is CASSLGLAGTDTQYF. The CDR3 DNA sequence: TGTGCCAGCAGCTTAGGACTAGCGGGCACAGATACGCAGTATTTT. The chain combines TRBV7-2 with TRBJ2-3; TRBD2 matches 9 bases. V was pared by 1 base and J by 1 base, with 0 bases of the junction left unmatched. The CDR3 loop spans 15 amino acids. CDR1 is SGHTA, CDR2 FQGNSA, per germline.

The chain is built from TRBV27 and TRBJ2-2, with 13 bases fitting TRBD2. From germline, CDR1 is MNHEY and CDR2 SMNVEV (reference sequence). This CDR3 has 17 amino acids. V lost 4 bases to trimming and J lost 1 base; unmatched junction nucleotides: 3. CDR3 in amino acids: CASSWRLAGGNTGELFF. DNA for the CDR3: TGTGCCAGCAGTTGGAGACTAGCGGGGGGGAACACCGGGGAGCTGTTTTTT.

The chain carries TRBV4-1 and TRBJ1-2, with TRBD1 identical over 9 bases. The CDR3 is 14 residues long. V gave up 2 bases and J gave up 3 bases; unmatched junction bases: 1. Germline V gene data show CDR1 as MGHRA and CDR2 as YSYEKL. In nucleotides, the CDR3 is TGCGCCAGCAGCCAAACAGGGGGCCACTATGGCTACACCTTC. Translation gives CASSQTGGHYGYTF.

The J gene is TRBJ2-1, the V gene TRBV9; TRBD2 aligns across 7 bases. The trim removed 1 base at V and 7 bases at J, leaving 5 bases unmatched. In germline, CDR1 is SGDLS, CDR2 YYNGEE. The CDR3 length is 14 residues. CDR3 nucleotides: TGTGCCAGCAGCGTAAACGGGGGGTTTAATGAGCAGTTCTTC. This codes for CASSVNGGFNEQFF.

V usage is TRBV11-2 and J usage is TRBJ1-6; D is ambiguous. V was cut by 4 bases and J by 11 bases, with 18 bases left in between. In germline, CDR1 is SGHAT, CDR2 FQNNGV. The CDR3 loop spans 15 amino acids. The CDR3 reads CASSSPGSLGTPLHF. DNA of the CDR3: TGTGCCAGCAGCTCCCCCGGGAGCTTAGGAACACCCCTCCACTTT.

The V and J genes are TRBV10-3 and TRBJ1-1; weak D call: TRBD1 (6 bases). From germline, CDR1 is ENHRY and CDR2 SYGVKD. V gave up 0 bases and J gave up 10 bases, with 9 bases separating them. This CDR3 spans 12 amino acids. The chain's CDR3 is CAISESRQAAFF. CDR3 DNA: TGTGCCATCAGTGAGTCGAGACAGGCAGCTTTCTTT.

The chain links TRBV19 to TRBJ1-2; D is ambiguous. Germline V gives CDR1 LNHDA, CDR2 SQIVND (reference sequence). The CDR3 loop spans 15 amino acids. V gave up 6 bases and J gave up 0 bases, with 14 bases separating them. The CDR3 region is CASRGRESTNYGYTF. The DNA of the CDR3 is TGTGCCAGTAGAGGGCGGGAATCCACTAACTATGGCTACACCTTC. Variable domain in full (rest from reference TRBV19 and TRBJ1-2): DGGITQSPKYLFRKEGQNVTLSCEQNLNHDAMYWYRQDPGQGLRLIYYSQIVNDFQKGDIAEGYSVSREKKESFPLTVTSAQKNPTAFYLCASRGRESTNYGYTFGSGTRLTVV.

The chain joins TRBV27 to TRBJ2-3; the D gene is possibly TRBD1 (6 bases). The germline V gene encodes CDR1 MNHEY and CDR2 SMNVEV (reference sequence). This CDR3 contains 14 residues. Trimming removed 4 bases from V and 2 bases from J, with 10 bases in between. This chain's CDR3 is CASSSGQITDTQYF. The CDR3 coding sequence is TGTGCCAGCAGTTCCGGACAGATCACAGATACGCAGTATTTT.